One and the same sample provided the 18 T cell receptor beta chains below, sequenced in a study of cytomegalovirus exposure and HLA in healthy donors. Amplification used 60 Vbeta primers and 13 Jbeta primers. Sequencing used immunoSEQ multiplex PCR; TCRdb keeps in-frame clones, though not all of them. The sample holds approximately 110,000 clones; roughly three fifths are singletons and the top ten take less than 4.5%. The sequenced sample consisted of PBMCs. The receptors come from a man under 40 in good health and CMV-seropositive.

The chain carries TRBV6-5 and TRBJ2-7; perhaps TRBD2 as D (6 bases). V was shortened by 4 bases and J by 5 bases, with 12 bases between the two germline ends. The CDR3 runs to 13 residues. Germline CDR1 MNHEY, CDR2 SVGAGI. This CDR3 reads CASSFPGRNEQYF. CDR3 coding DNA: TGTGCCAGCAGTTTTCCAGGGAGGAACGAGCAGTACTTC.

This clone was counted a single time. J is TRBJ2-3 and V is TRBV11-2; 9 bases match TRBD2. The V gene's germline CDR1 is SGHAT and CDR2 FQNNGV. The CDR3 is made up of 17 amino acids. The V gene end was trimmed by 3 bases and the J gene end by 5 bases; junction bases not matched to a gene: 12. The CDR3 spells CASSFSRGGGALDTQYF. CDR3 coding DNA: TGTGCCAGCAGCTTTAGTCGTGGCGGGGGGGCCTTAGATACGCAGTATTTT.

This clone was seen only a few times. CDR3 amino acids: CASSVLSGGTYEQYF. The CDR3 region has the DNA TGTGCCAGCAGTGTACTAAGCGGGGGTACCTACGAGCAGTACTTC. This chain connects TRBV6-4 to TRBJ2-7; 8 bases fit TRBD2. The CDR3 consists of 15 residues. V shed 4 bases and J 2 bases; nucleotides not matched to a gene: 7. The germline gives CDR1 MRHNA, CDR2 SNTAGT.

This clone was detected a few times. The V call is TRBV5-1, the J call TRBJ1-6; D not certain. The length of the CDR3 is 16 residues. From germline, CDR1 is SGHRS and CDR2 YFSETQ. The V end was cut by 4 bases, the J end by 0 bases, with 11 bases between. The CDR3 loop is CASSPDGSSYNSPLHF. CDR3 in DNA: TGCGCCAGCAGCCCGGACGGGAGCTCCTATAATTCACCCCTCCACTTT.

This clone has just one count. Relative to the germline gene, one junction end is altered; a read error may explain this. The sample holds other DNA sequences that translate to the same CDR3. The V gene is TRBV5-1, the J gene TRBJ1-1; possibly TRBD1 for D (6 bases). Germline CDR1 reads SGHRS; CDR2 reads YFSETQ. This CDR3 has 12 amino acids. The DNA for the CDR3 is TGCGCCAGCAGCAGGGGGAGCACTGAGGCTTTCTTT. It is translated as CASSRGSTEAFF.

The CDR3 nucleotides are TGTGCCAGCAGAGAGGGAGACTCCGGGGACTATGGCTACACCTTC. It codes for CASREGDSGDYGYTF. This chain joins TRBV6-5 and TRBJ1-2; D is ambiguous. CDR3 length: 15 amino acids. Between the trimmed V and J ends, which lost 6 bases and 3 bases, there was a span of 17 bases. Germline V gene data show CDR1 as MNHEY and CDR2 as SVGAGI.

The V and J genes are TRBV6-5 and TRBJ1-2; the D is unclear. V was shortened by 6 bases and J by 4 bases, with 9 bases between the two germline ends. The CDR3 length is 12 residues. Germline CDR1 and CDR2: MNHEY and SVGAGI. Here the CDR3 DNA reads TGTGCCAGCAGCGACTCTGTCTATGGCTACACCTTC. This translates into CASSDSVYGYTF.

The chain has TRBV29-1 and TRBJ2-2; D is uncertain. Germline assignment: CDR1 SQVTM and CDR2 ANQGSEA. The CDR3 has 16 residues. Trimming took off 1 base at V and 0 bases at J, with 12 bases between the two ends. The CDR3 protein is CSVEVPLSANTGELFF. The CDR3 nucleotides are TGCAGCGTTGAAGTCCCCTTGAGCGCGAACACCGGGGAGCTGTTTTTT.

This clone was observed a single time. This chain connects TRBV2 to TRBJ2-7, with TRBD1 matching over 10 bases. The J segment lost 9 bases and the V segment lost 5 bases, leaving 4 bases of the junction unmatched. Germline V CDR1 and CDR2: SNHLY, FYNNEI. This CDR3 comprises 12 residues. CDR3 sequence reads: CASSTGTGVQYF. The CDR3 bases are TGTGCCAGCAGTACCGGGACAGGGGTGCAGTACTTC.

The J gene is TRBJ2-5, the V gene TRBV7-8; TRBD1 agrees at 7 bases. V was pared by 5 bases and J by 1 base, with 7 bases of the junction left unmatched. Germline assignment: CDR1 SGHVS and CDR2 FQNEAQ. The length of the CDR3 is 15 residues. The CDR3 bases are TGTGCCAGCAGCCTTGGACAGGCCCTCCAAGAGACCCAGTACTTC. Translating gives CASSLGQALQETQYF.

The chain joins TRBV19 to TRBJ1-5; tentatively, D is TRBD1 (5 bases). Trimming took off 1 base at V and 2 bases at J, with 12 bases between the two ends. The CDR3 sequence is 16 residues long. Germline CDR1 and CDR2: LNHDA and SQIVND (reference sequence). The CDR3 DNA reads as TGTGCCAGTAGTATAGTTGGAGGGGTTGGCAATCAGCCCCAGCATTTT. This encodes CASSIVGGVGNQPQHF. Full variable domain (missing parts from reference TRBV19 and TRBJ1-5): DGGITQSPKYLFRKEGQNVTLSCEQNLNHDAMYWYRQDPGQGLRLIYYSQIVNDFQKGDIAEGYSVSREKKESFPLTVTSAQKNPTAFYLCASSIVGGVGNQPQHFGDGTRLSIL.

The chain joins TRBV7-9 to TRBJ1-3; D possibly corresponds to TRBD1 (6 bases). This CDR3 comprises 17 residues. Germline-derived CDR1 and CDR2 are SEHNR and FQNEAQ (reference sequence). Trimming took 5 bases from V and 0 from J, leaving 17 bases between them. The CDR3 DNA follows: TGTGCCAGCAGCCACAGGGTTCGGGGACCCTCTGGAAACACCATATATTTT. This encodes CASSHRVRGPSGNTIYF. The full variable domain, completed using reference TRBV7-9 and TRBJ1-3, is DTGVSQNPRHKITKRGQNVTFRCDPISEHNRLYWYRQTLGQGPEFLTYFQNEAQLEKSRLLSDRFSAERPKGSFSTLEIQRTEQGDSAMYLCASSHRVRGPSGNTIYFGEGSWLTVV.

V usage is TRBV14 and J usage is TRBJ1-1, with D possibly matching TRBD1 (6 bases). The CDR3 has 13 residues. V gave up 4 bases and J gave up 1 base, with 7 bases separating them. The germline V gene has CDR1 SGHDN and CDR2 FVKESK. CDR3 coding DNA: TGTGCCAGCAGCCTGGGACAGAACACTGAAGCTTTCTTT. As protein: CASSLGQNTEAFF.

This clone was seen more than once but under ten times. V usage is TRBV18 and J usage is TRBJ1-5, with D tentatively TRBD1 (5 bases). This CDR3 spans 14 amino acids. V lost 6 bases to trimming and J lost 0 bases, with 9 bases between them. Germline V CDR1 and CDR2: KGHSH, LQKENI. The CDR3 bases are TGTGCCAGCTCTAAGGACATTAGCAATCAGCCCCAGCATTTT. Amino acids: CASSKDISNQPQHF.

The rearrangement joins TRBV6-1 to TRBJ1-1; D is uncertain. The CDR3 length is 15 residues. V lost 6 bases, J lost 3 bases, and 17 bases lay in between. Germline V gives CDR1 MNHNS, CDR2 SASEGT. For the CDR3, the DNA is TGTGCCAGCAGCTCGGGTCTACCGGAGGACACTGAAGCTTTCTTT. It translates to CASSSGLPEDTEAFF.

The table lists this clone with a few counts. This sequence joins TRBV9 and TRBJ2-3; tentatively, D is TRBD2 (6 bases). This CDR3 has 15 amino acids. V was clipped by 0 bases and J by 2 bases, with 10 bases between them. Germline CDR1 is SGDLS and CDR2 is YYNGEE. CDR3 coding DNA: TGTGCCAGCAGCGTAGGTAGCGGTCCCACAGATACGCAGTATTTT. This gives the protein CASSVGSGPTDTQYF.

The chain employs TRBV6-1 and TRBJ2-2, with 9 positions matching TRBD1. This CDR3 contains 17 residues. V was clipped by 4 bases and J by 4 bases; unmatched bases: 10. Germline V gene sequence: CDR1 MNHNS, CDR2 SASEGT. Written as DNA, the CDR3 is TGTGCCAGCAGTGCCCGGGACAGGGTTCGATTCACCGGGGAGCTGTTTTTT. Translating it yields CASSARDRVRFTGELFF.

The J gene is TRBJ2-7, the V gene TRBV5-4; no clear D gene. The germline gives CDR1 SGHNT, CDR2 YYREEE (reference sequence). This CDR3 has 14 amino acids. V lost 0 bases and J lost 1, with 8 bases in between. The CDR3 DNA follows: TGTGCCAGCAGCTTGGATCAGGCTTCCTACGAGCAGTACTTC. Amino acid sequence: CASSLDQASYEQYF.